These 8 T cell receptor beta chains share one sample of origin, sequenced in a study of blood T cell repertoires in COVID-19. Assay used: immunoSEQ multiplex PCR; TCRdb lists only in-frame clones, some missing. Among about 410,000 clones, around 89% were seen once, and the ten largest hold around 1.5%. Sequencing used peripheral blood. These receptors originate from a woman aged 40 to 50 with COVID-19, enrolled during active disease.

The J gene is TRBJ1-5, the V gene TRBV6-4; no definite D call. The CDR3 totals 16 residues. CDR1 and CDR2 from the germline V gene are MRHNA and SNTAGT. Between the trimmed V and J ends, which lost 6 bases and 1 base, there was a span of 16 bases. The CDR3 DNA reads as TGTGCCAGCAGCGCGGTGGAAGCGGCCAGCAATCAGCCCCAGCATTTT. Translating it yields CASSAVEAASNQPQHF.

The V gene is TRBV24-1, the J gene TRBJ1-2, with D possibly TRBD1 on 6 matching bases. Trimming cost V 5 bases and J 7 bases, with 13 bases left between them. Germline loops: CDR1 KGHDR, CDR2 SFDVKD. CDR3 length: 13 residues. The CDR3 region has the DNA TGTGCCACCAGTGGCAGGGGTGCCTCTGGCTACACCTTC. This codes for CATSGRGASGYTF.

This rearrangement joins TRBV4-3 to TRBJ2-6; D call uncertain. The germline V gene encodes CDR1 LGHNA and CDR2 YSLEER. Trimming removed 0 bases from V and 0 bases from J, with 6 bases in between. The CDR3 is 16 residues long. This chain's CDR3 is CASSQDLGSGANVLTF. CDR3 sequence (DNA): TGCGCCAGCAGCCAAGATCTAGGCTCTGGGGCCAACGTCCTGACTTTC.

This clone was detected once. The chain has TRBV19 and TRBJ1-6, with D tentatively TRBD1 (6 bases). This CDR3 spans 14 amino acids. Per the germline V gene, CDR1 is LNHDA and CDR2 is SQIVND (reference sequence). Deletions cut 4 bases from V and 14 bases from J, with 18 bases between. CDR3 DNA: TGTGCCAGTAGTACCGACAGGCCCCTGGGATCCCTCCACTTT. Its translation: CASSTDRPLGSLHF.

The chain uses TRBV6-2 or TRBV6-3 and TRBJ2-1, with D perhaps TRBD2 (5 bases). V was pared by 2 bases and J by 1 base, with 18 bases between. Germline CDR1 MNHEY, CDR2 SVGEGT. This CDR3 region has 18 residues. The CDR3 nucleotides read TGTGCCAGCAGTTACGCTCCAGCGGTATCTACATCCTACAATGAGCAGTTCTTC. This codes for CASSYAPAVSTSYNEQFF.

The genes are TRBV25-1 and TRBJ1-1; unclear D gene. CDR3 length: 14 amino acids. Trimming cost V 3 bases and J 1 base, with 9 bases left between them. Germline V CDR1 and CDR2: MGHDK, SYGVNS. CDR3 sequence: CASSDGDGNTEAFF. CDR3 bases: TGTGCCAGCAGTGACGGGGATGGGAACACTGAAGCTTTCTTT.

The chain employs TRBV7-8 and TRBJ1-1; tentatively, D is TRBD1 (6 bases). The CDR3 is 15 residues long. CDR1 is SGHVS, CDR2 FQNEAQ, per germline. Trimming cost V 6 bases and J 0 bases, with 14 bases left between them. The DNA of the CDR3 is TGTGCCAGCAGTCGGGGCACAGGGTTGAACACTGAAGCTTTCTTT. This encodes CASSRGTGLNTEAFF.

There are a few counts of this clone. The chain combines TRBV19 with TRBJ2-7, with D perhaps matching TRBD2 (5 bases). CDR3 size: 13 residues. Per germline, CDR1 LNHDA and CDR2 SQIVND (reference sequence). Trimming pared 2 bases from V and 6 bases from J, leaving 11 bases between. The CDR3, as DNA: TGTGCCAGTAGTATACCGGCTAGCCCCGAGCAGTACTTC. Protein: CASSIPASPEQYF.